In this sample, the clone carrying this T cell receptor beta chain turned up many times. Its antigen is unidentified. The data stem from a study of identical twins. General study points: In beta out-of-frame sequences, the excess sharing between twins was weaker. High-abundance cord blood beta clonotypes had fewer insertions; memory repertoires showed none. Analyses of zero insertions could, in part, be confounded by invariant MAIT and iNKT cells.

Unmatched junction bases numbered 7, after V lost 0 bases and J lost 5 bases. CDR1 and CDR2 (germline): SGHRS, YFSETQ. The CDR3 is 16 residues long. Healthy Caucasian individuals made up all the donors. TCRdb called the 5' RACE reads again in MiXCR, with one record for every CDR3 protein. In the table there are hundreds of thousands of distinct CDR3 sequences, just over 7% of which are singletons. This same sample was also taken into another study, of yellow fever vaccine responses in identical twins.

V gene TRBV5-1 combines with J gene TRBJ2-1; 8 positions agree with TRBD2. Sequenced sample: PBMCs. This TCR derives from a woman aged 18-29 years in good health. CDR3 region: CASSLAGTSGHNEQFF. Here the CDR3 DNA reads TGCGCCAGCAGCTTGGCTGGGACTAGTGGGCACAATGAGCAGTTCTTC.